This TCR beta chain came from a study of human T cells and chemical hapten exposure. The CDR3 extends over 14 amino acids. The J segment lost 6 bases and the V segment lost 3 bases, leaving 7 bases of the junction unmatched. Germline loops: CDR1 MDHEN, CDR2 SYDVKM. Library preparation tagged each individual cDNA molecule with a unique molecular identifier. Original processing notes: Per sample, the median was about 95,000 TCRs, with values from 23,224 to 690,600. MiXCR, applied by TCRdb to the 5' RACE reads, yields one record per CDR3 protein. The V and J calls reflect TCRdb's pipeline rather than the authors' work. This sample has approximately 140,000 distinct CDR3 sequences; around 4% occur once, and the top ten carry about 1.3%. This clonotype was seen repeatedly, ten times or more. Its specificity is unknown. Whole-study results and caveats: DPC sensitization produced no change in TCRs with frequency above 1 in 1000.

Unseparated into fractions, whole blood served as the source from which total RNA was extracted. The clonotype was recovered from a female donor in good health. V gene TRBV28 combines with J gene TRBJ2-7, with 8 bases matching TRBD1. The CDR3 nucleotides are TGTGCCAGCAGTTTGTTCGGACAGGGCCGCGAGCAGTACTTC. Residues: CASSLFGQGREQYF.